Listed below are T cell receptor beta chains from one sample, sequenced in a study of cytomegalovirus exposure and HLA in healthy donors. Clones were read by immunoSEQ multiplex PCR, and TCRdb kept only the in-frame ones, dropping some. The sample consists of 100,000 to 150,000 clones, around 86% of them appearing once. The specimen sequenced was PBMCs. The receptors originated from a woman aged 40 to 50 in good health and CMV-seronegative. Both conserved end residues are part of each CDR3. Fields, in order: clone size, V gene, D gene, J gene, CDR3 protein, CDR3 DNA. D genes are given only for firm matches. A row's size may be missing; if present it is once, few, many or a size class.

clone size: .; V gene: TRBV11-3; D gene: TRBD1; J gene: TRBJ2-1; CDR3 protein: CASSAGTGSVNEQFF; CDR3 DNA: TGTGCCAGCAGCGCGGGGACAGGGTCAGTCAATGAGCAGTTCTTC
clone size: .; V gene: TRBV6-5; D gene: .; J gene: TRBJ1-2; CDR3 protein: CASRSRTAKWYGYTF; CDR3 DNA: TGTGCCAGCAGATCGAGGACAGCTAAATGGTATGGCTACACCTTC
clone size: once; V gene: TRBV5-1; D gene: TRBD1; J gene: TRBJ1-2; CDR3 protein: CASSFQGENYGYTF; CDR3 DNA: TGCGCCAGCAGCTTCCAGGGGGAGAACTATGGCTACACCTTC
clone size: .; V gene: TRBV5-1; D gene: TRBD1; J gene: TRBJ1-1; CDR3 protein: CASRLGTVGLGTEAFF; CDR3 DNA: TGCGCCAGCAGATTGGGGACAGTTGGCCTGGGCACTGAAGCTTTCTTT
clone size: few; V gene: TRBV5-1; D gene: TRBD2; J gene: TRBJ2-2; CDR3 protein: CASSLERGSLVGELFF; CDR3 DNA: TGCGCCAGCAGCTTGGAGCGGGGTTCATTGGTCGGGGAGCTGTTTTTT
clone size: few; V gene: TRBV29-1; D gene: .; J gene: TRBJ2-3; CDR3 protein: CSVAPSGTQYF; CDR3 DNA: TGCAGCGTCGCCCCTTCGGGGACGCAGTATTTT
clone size: few; V gene: TRBV30; D gene: .; J gene: TRBJ1-3; CDR3 protein: CAWSTNTGNTIYF; CDR3 DNA: TGTGCCTGGAGCACAAATACTGGAAACACCATATATTTT
clone size: once; V gene: TRBV7-9; D gene: TRBD2; J gene: TRBJ2-5; CDR3 protein: CASSRKAGGSETQYF; CDR3 DNA: TGTGCCAGCAGCCGAAAAGCGGGAGGATCGGAGACCCAGTACTTC
clone size: few; V gene: TRBV27; D gene: .; J gene: TRBJ1-1; CDR3 protein: CASSLRQINTEAFF; CDR3 DNA: TGTGCCAGCAGTTTACGACAGATAAACACTGAAGCTTTCTTT
clone size: .; V gene: TRBV19; D gene: .; J gene: TRBJ1-5; CDR3 protein: CASSILDSEPQHF; CDR3 DNA: TGTGCCAGTAGTATCCTCGATTCGGAGCCCCAGCATTTT
clone size: .; V gene: TRBV19; D gene: TRBD2; J gene: TRBJ2-3; CDR3 protein: CASSPLGAGQGDTQYF; CDR3 DNA: TGTGCCAGTAGTCCTTTAGGAGCGGGGCAGGGAGATACGCAGTATTTT
clone size: .; V gene: TRBV27; D gene: .; J gene: TRBJ2-1; CDR3 protein: CASSPRQRIYNEQFF; CDR3 DNA: TGTGCCAGCAGTCCTCGACAGAGGATTTACAATGAGCAGTTCTTC
clone size: .; V gene: TRBV28; D gene: TRBD1; J gene: TRBJ1-4; CDR3 protein: CASSSPTGGNEKLFF; CDR3 DNA: TGTGCCAGCAGTTCGCCCACAGGGGGCAACGAAAAACTGTTTTTT
clone size: .; V gene: TRBV19; D gene: .; J gene: TRBJ2-1; CDR3 protein: CASSSYPNEQFF; CDR3 DNA: TGTGCCAGTAGTAGCTACCCCAATGAGCAGTTCTTC
clone size: .; V gene: TRBV15; D gene: .; J gene: TRBJ2-3; CDR3 protein: CATSRVRRETSTDTQYF; CDR3 DNA: TGTGCCACCAGCAGAGTTAGAAGGGAGACTAGCACAGATACGCAGTATTTT
clone size: .; V gene: TRBV5-1; D gene: TRBD1; J gene: TRBJ2-4; CDR3 protein: CASSPTTDRGGGIQYF; CDR3 DNA: TGCGCCAGCAGCCCCACGACCGACAGGGGGGGTGGTATTCAGTACTTC
clone size: .; V gene: TRBV5-6; D gene: .; J gene: TRBJ2-3; CDR3 protein: CASSLGLSGKPNTDTQYF; CDR3 DNA: TGTGCCAGCAGCTTGGGATTATCGGGGAAACCAAACACAGATACGCAGTATTTT
clone size: .; V gene: TRBV5-1; D gene: TRBD2; J gene: TRBJ2-2; CDR3 protein: CASSFSSGGAAGELFF; CDR3 DNA: TGCGCCAGCAGCTTTTCAAGCGGGGGGGCCGCCGGGGAGCTGTTTTTT
clone size: few; V gene: TRBV19; D gene: TRBD2; J gene: TRBJ2-2; CDR3 protein: CASSEPQGLAGAGELFF; CDR3 DNA: TGTGCCAGTAGTGAGCCCCAAGGACTAGCGGGGGCCGGGGAGCTGTTTTTT
clone size: .; V gene: TRBV5-1; D gene: TRBD2; J gene: TRBJ2-3; CDR3 protein: CASSYGLAGGAADTQYF; CDR3 DNA: TGCGCCAGCAGCTACGGACTAGCGGGAGGAGCGGCAGATACGCAGTATTTT
clone size: once; V gene: TRBV5-1; D gene: .; J gene: TRBJ1-1; CDR3 protein: CASSSGQPNTEAFF; CDR3 DNA: TGCGCCAGCAGCTCAGGACAGCCGAACACTGAAGCTTTCTTT
clone size: .; V gene: TRBV13; D gene: .; J gene: TRBJ2-2; CDR3 protein: CASSSRWRWNTGELFF; CDR3 DNA: TGTGCCAGCAGCTCCCGCTGGCGGTGGAACACCGGGGAGCTGTTTTTT
clone size: .; V gene: TRBV29-1; D gene: .; J gene: TRBJ2-7; CDR3 protein: CSAGDTLIVYEQYF; CDR3 DNA: TGCAGCGCTGGGGACACCCTAATCGTCTACGAGCAGTACTTC